This T cell receptor (beta chain) was found in a study of blood T cell repertoires in COVID-19. Background on the study: Italy, Spain and the United States were the sources of the convalescent and acute COVID-19 samples. From T cells, B-cell-depleted T cells, or PBMCs came the material, which was cDNA or gDNA.

This CDR3 is built from 12 residues. Between the trimmed V and J ends, which lost 8 bases and 4 bases, there was a span of 8 bases. The germline CDR1 and CDR2 sequences are MDHEN and SYDVKM. In the study's own analysis: Counts of nucleated cells, estimated from reference gene primer amplification, were obtained. This table comes from immunoSEQ multiplex PCR, and its TCRdb copy is limited to in-frame clones, with some not included. V, J and clone size are taken as reported in that table, and D and trimming were inferred from the DNA itself. The data show 300,000 to 350,000 clones, more than 70% seen once. One Seattle source followed patients from active infection through their disease course.

The receptor was derived from a woman aged 70-85 years with COVID-19, enrolled during active disease. The sample was peripheral blood. V gene TRBV28 combines with J gene TRBJ2-2, with D perhaps TRBD1 (5 bases). The CDR3 DNA reads as TGTGCCAGCCAGGGCTCCACCGGGGAGCTGTTTTTT. This gives the protein CASQGSTGELFF. Based on the CDR3 plus reference TRBV28 and TRBJ2-2, the full variable domain is DVKVTQSSRYLVKRTGEKVFLECVQDMDHENMFWYRQDPGLGLRLIYFSYDVKMKEKGDIPEGYSVSREKKERFSLILESASTNQTSMYLCASQGSTGELFFGEGSRLTVL.